Listed here is a single T cell receptor beta chain. V lost 0 bases to trimming and J lost 2 bases; unmatched junction nucleotides: 3. Germline V gene lookup returns CDR1 KGHDR and CDR2 SFDVKD. This CDR3 has 16 residues. This entry is derived from a study of blood T cell repertoires in COVID-19. Looking at the study overall: Acute and convalescent COVID-19 specimens originated in the United States, Italy and Spain.

In the authors' methods: Quantification of nucleated cells was approximated via reference gene primer amplification. TCRdb keeps only in-frame clones here, not all; method: immunoSEQ multiplex PCR. The V and J calls and the clone size are those of that table, but D and trimming were determined from the DNA. The sample has some 340,000 clones; around nine tenths are singletons. The study recruited people aged about 18 to 95 years across some 23 US areas. The source material was PBMCs or T cells enriched from blood (not recorded which). This chain uses TRBV24-1 with TRBJ1-2, with 9 bases aligning to TRBD1. The origin of this receptor is a woman in her 30s who had been exposed to COVID-19. The CDR3 nucleotides read TGTGCCACCAGTGATTTGGGGGGACAGGGCAACTATGGCTACACCTTC. This codes for CATSDLGGQGNYGYTF.